The sequence of this TCR beta chain was determined in a study of control samples from healthy donors and cancer patients. Libraries were prepared by immunoSEQ multiplex PCR; TCRdb keeps only in-frame clonotypes and omits some of them. Recorded for this sample: about 200,000 clones. CDR1 SGDLS and CDR2 YYNGEE come from the germline V gene. With V trimmed by 3 bases and J by 2 bases, 6 bases remained unmatched. The CDR3 is 16 residues long. Sequenced: blood. This chain joins TRBV9 and TRBJ2-5, with 11 nucleotides matching TRBD2. The clonotype was recovered from a woman aged 30 to 39 in good health. Here the CDR3 DNA reads TGTGCCAGCAGCGGAATCTTAGCGGGGGGGCAAGAGACCCAGTACTTC. The encoded protein is CASSGILAGGQETQYF.